The 15 T cell receptor beta chains in this list originate from one sample, sequenced in a study of cytomegalovirus exposure and HLA in healthy donors. PCR amplification relied on 60 Vbeta primers (plus 13 Jbeta primers). Measured with immunoSEQ multiplex PCR; TCRdb has only the in-frame clones, and not every one. The sample contains 250,000 to 350,000 clones, 80% of which appear only once. Specimen: PBMCs. The receptor source for this set is a girl aged 2-10 years in good health and CMV-seronegative.

The chain has TRBV13 and TRBJ2-3, with D unclear. Germline lookup yields CDR1 PRHDT and CDR2 FYEKMQ (reference sequence). V lost 3 bases and J 2 bases, leaving 12 bases between the germline ends. This CDR3 has 15 amino acids. CDR3 protein: CASSFREISTDTQYF. The CDR3 nucleotides are TGTGCCAGCAGCTTTCGCGAGATATCCACAGATACGCAGTATTTT.

The chain recombines TRBV7-8 with TRBJ1-5; a possible D gene is TRBD1 (6 bases). Deletions cut 4 bases from V and 11 bases from J, with 21 bases between. Germline CDR1 reads SGHVS; CDR2 reads FQNEAQ. The CDR3 runs to 15 residues. Here the CDR3 reads CASSSTGNPGGSQHF. The CDR3 DNA is TGTGCCAGCAGCTCAACAGGGAACCCGGGCGGGTCCCAGCATTTT.

The chain has TRBV2 and TRBJ2-4; TRBD1 matches 7 bases. Trimming at V came to 7 bases and at J to 13 bases, leaving 7 bases not matched to a gene. CDR1 is SNHLY, CDR2 FYNNEI, per germline. The CDR3 has 11 amino acids. The CDR3 nucleotides read TGTGCCAGCATAAAGCCGGGACAGCAGTACTTC. Protein product: CASIKPGQQYF.

This chain joins TRBV5-1 and TRBJ1-5, with a possible D match to TRBD1 (6 bases). Germline V gives CDR1 SGHRS, CDR2 YFSETQ. This CDR3 has 14 amino acids. Trimming left V 2 bases short and J 5 bases short, with 11 bases between. CDR3 protein: CASSFTAGDQPQHF. DNA of the CDR3: TGCGCCAGCAGCTTCACGGCAGGGGATCAGCCCCAGCATTTT.

The chain recombines TRBV7-2 with TRBJ1-5; 7 bases map to TRBD1. J gave up 5 bases and V 4 bases, and 5 bases lay outside the gene matches. The CDR3 loop spans 14 amino acids. Germline CDR1 and CDR2: SGHTA and FQGNSA. The CDR3 sequence is CASSSQGSYQPQHF. Written as DNA, the CDR3 is TGTGCCAGCAGCTCACAGGGGTCTTATCAGCCCCAGCATTTT.

The genes are TRBV27 and TRBJ2-7, with 9 bases aligning to TRBD2. The CDR3 has 15 amino acids. Germline V lookup: CDR1 MNHEY, CDR2 SMNVEV (reference sequence). J gave up 3 bases and V 8 bases, and 11 bases lay outside the gene matches. CDR3 DNA sequence: TGTGCCAGCGCCTTGAGGATAGCGGGGGTCTACGAGCAGTACTTC. Protein sequence: CASALRIAGVYEQYF.

This clone appeared a few times. This chain joins TRBV9 and TRBJ1-1; 7 bases align to TRBD1. The germline V gene has CDR1 SGDLS and CDR2 YYNGEE. J lost 3 bases, V lost 0 bases, and 5 bases had no gene match. CDR3 length: 15 amino acids. CDR3 in DNA: TGTGCCAGCAGCGTAGTCACCGGGACAGACACTGAAGCTTTCTTT. Its translation is CASSVVTGTDTEAFF.

The CDR3 loop is CASSELGRAKVLNQPQHF. The CDR3 bases are TGTGCCAGCAGTGAACTGGGCCGAGCCAAAGTCTTAAATCAGCCCCAGCATTTT. The rearrangement joins TRBV2 to TRBJ1-5; unclear D gene. CDR1 is SNHLY and CDR2 is FYNNEI in the germline V gene. Between the trimmed V and J ends, which lost 2 bases and 4 bases, there was a span of 21 bases. There are 18 residues in the CDR3.

The sample holds a few counts of this clone. This sequence joins TRBV6-1 and TRBJ1-2; the D gene is possibly TRBD1 (5 bases). Trimming took 4 bases from V and 4 from J, leaving 13 bases between them. The CDR3 consists of 14 residues. The germline V gene encodes CDR1 MNHNS and CDR2 SASEGT. CDR3 amino acids: CASSVGGHGYGYTF. The CDR3 DNA sequence: TGTGCCAGCAGTGTGGGGGGTCACGGCTATGGCTACACCTTC.

V and J are TRBV9 and TRBJ2-5; tentatively, D is TRBD2 (7 bases). Looked up from germline, CDR1 is SGDLS and CDR2 is YYNGEE. The CDR3 is made up of 16 amino acids. Trimming removed 0 bases at V and 6 bases at J, with 18 bases between. CDR3 region: CASSVEEGGPGQTQYF. DNA of the CDR3: TGTGCCAGCAGCGTAGAGGAGGGGGGGCCCGGACAGACCCAGTACTTC.

The chain combines TRBV7-2 with TRBJ2-7, with 13 bases that match TRBD2. V shed 6 bases, J shed 5 bases, and the junction held 7 bases outside the gene matches. The CDR3 is made up of 15 amino acids. CDR1 and CDR2 (germline): SGHTA, FQGNSA. The CDR3 DNA follows: TGTGCCAGCAGGCCCCCTGGACTAGCGGGAGACGAGCAGTACTTC. It translates to CASRPPGLAGDEQYF.

V usage is TRBV19 and J usage is TRBJ1-2; TRBD1 is a possible D gene (5 bases). V gave up 5 bases and J gave up 4 bases, with 8 bases separating them. The CDR3 has 12 amino acids. The germline CDR1 and CDR2 sequences are LNHDA and SQIVND (reference sequence). In nucleotides, the CDR3 is TGTGCCAGTAGTTCGGGGGGCTATGGCTACACCTTC. Its translation is CASSSGGYGYTF.

The chain is built from TRBV7-9 and TRBJ1-1; 7 bases are a match to TRBD1. V lost 5 bases and J lost 0; bases outside the gene matches: 6. Per the germline V gene, CDR1 is SEHNR and CDR2 is FQNEAQ (reference sequence). This CDR3 is 15 amino acids long. The DNA for the CDR3 is TGTGCCAGCAGCCCGACAGGGCTCATGAACACTGAAGCTTTCTTT. It translates to CASSPTGLMNTEAFF.

The chain employs TRBV7-6 and TRBJ1-5; D may be TRBD1 (6 bases). The CDR3 is 17 residues long. Deletions cut 1 base from V and 1 base from J, with 14 bases between. Germline-derived CDR1 and CDR2 are SGHVS and FNYEAQ. The DNA of the CDR3 is TGTGCCAGCAGCTTAGAGGTGCCGGGACACAGCAATCAGCCCCAGCATTTT. This translates into CASSLEVPGHSNQPQHF.

This clone showed up just once. The chain has TRBV13 and TRBJ2-3, with unresolved D. This CDR3 has 13 amino acids. The germline V and J ends were trimmed by 5 bases and 4 bases, with 10 bases remaining between them. Germline lookup yields CDR1 PRHDT and CDR2 FYEKMQ (reference sequence). This CDR3 reads CASSLPMADTQYF. Here the CDR3 DNA reads TGTGCCAGCAGCCTCCCTATGGCAGATACGCAGTATTTT.